Below are 12 T cell receptor beta chains sequenced from a single sample in a study of T-cell reconstitution after alpha-beta-depleted transplantation in children. For TCRbeta, the library was prepared with unique molecular identifiers. MiXCR, run by TCRdb on the PCR reads, gives a single entry per CDR3 protein. The sample includes 350,000 to 400,000 distinct CDR3 sequences, roughly 15% seen only once; the top ten take approximately 4.3%. The source material was PBMCs, sampled from the stem cell graft. The source of these receptors is a human donor who donated a stem cell graft to a child with Fanconi anemia.

The V call is TRBV4-3, the J call TRBJ2-2; D remains ambiguous. Germline CDR1 LGHNA, CDR2 YSLEER. The CDR3 is 15 amino acids. V was pared by 2 bases and J by 4 bases, with 11 bases between. The CDR3 sequence is CASSQTRRGTGELFF. The CDR3 DNA is TGCGCCAGCAGCCAAACCCGACGAGGCACCGGGGAGCTGTTTTTT.

The rearrangement links TRBV5-1 to TRBJ2-5, with TRBD1 identical over 7 bases. Per germline, CDR1 SGHRS and CDR2 YFSETQ. Trimming took 3 bases from V and 2 from J; bases not matched to a gene: 7. The CDR3 spans 15 residues. The CDR3 DNA follows: TGCGCCAGCAGCTCGGCAGGGACAGCTCAAGAGACCCAGTACTTC. Translating it yields CASSSAGTAQETQYF.

This clonotype was observed many times. J is TRBJ1-1 and V is TRBV28; the D is unclear. V gave up 0 bases and J gave up 8 bases, with 4 bases separating them. The germline V gene encodes CDR1 MDHEN and CDR2 SYDVKM. This CDR3 has 11 amino acids. CDR3 nucleotide sequence: TGTGCCAGCAGTTTATGGGGGGAAGCTTTCTTT. Translated: CASSLWGEAFF.

The chain is built from TRBV27 and TRBJ1-5; D not resolved. The V end was cut by 0 bases, the J end by 3 bases, with 15 bases between. CDR3 length: 17 amino acids. Germline V gene sequence: CDR1 MNHEY, CDR2 SMNVEV (reference sequence). CDR3: CASSLSRLRGDNQPQHF. CDR3 in DNA: TGTGCCAGCAGTTTATCACGCTTACGCGGGGACAATCAGCCCCAGCATTTT.

This clonotype was seen repeatedly, ten times or more. V gene TRBV5-1 combines with J gene TRBJ2-2, with D perhaps TRBD1 (6 bases). The CDR3 covers 16 residues. Per the germline V gene, CDR1 is SGHRS and CDR2 is YFSETQ. Trimming removed 0 bases from V and 0 bases from J, with 9 bases in between. The CDR3 DNA is TGCGCCAGCAGCTTGGTCAGGGGACCGAACACCGGGGAGCTGTTTTTT. This sequence encodes CASSLVRGPNTGELFF.

This clonotype was recorded a few times. This chain uses TRBV20-1 with TRBJ1-1; D remains unclear. Germline-derived CDR1 and CDR2 are DFQATT and SNEGSKA (reference sequence). This CDR3 comprises 12 residues. V lost 2 bases, J lost 1 base, and 5 bases lay in between. The CDR3 sequence is CSARTRNTEAFF. CDR3 nucleotides: TGCAGTGCTAGAACCAGGAACACTGAAGCTTTCTTT.

The chain recombines TRBV7-2 with TRBJ2-7, with 9 bases aligning to TRBD1. The CDR3 has 14 residues. Germline CDR1 SGHTA, CDR2 FQGNSA. V lost 5 bases to trimming and J lost 5 bases; unmatched junction nucleotides: 7. The CDR3 sequence is CASSRDRVFDEQYF. CDR3 coding DNA: TGTGCCAGCAGCCGGGACAGGGTATTCGACGAGCAGTACTTC.

The rearrangement joins TRBV12-5 to TRBJ2-7, with D possibly being TRBD1 (6 bases). This CDR3 contains 17 residues. The germline V gene encodes CDR1 LGHNT and CDR2 FRNRAP. V lost 8 bases to trimming and J lost 4 bases, with 27 bases between them. The CDR3 DNA reads TGTGCTAGTTCTCCACGGGCCAGGGGTCCCATGGGGTACGAGCAGTACTTC. Protein: CASSPRARGPMGYEQYF.

The genes are TRBV6-5 and TRBJ2-2, with 12 bases that match TRBD2. V shed 0 bases and J 4 bases; nucleotides not matched to a gene: 9. Germline CDR1 MNHEY, CDR2 SVGAGI. The CDR3 contains 19 residues. The CDR3 DNA follows: TGTGCCAGCAGTTACTCGAGGCTAGCGGGGGGGCCAAGCACCGGGGAGCTGTTTTTT. The encoded protein is CASSYSRLAGGPSTGELFF.

This clonotype came up a few times. The genes are TRBV6-2 or TRBV6-3 and TRBJ2-5; 7 positions agree with TRBD2. V shed 6 bases and J 5 bases; nucleotides not matched to a gene: 15. The CDR3 contains 16 residues. CDR1 and CDR2 (germline): MNHEY, SVGEGT. CDR3 loop: CASSRPAGLRSETQYF. The CDR3 bases are TGTGCCAGCAGCCGCCCAGCGGGGTTAAGGTCGGAGACCCAGTACTTC.

The chain has TRBV7-2 and TRBJ1-2; D is uncertain. The germline CDR1 and CDR2 sequences are SGHTA and FQGNSA. V lost 5 bases to trimming and J lost 4 bases, with 8 bases between them. The CDR3 covers 12 residues. The CDR3 loop is CASSPTGYGYTF. The CDR3 DNA reads as TGTGCCAGCAGCCCGACCGGCTATGGCTACACCTTC.

This clonotype has only a few counts. The chain uses TRBV5-1 and TRBJ2-1, with a weak D call TRBD2 (5 bases). This CDR3 has 13 amino acids. The V gene's germline CDR1 is SGHRS and CDR2 YFSETQ. With 2 bases removed from V and 9 bases from J, the gap between germline ends came to 12 bases. CDR3 amino acids: CASSFEGNGEQFF. DNA of the CDR3: TGCGCCAGCAGCTTTGAGGGTAACGGTGAGCAGTTCTTC.